The 14 T cell receptor beta chains reported below all come from one sample, sequenced in a study of blood T cell repertoires in COVID-19. Profiling relied on immunoSEQ multiplex PCR, and the TCRdb table lists in-frame clones only, not all of them. The sample records 130,000 or so clones, roughly 89% being singletons. Sequencing was performed on peripheral blood. The source is a man aged 45-65 years with active or convalescent COVID-19.

V and J are TRBV18 and TRBJ1-1; perhaps TRBD1 as D (6 bases). The CDR3 has 16 residues. V was trimmed by 0 bases and J by 1 base, leaving 12 bases between them. Germline V gives CDR1 KGHSH, CDR2 LQKENI. The chain's CDR3 is CASSPPSSQGNTEAFF. DNA of the CDR3: TGTGCCAGCTCACCACCCAGTTCACAGGGGAACACTGAAGCTTTCTTT.

The chain carries TRBV7-2 and TRBJ2-1; 10 nucleotides match TRBD2. This CDR3 spans 15 amino acids. Losses at the gene ends were 3 bases for V and 7 bases for J; bases not matched to a gene: 6. Germline V gene data show CDR1 as SGHTA and CDR2 as FQGNSA. CDR3 bases: TGTGCCAGCAGCTTGAGCGGGGGGGCGAGTAATGAGCAGTTCTTC. This codes for CASSLSGGASNEQFF.

The V gene is TRBV6-1, the J gene TRBJ1-1, with no clear D. CDR1 and CDR2 from the germline V gene are MNHNS and SASEGT. Trimming took 2 bases from V and 8 from J, leaving 21 bases between them. The CDR3 spans 16 residues. The CDR3 sequence: CASSELYGWLAGEAFF. CDR3 DNA sequence: TGTGCCAGCAGTGAACTTTACGGCTGGCTCGCGGGCGAAGCTTTCTTT.

The rearrangement uses TRBV5-1 and TRBJ2-3; no clear D. From germline, CDR1 is SGHRS and CDR2 YFSETQ. The CDR3 has 16 residues. The V gene lost 6 bases and the J gene lost 2 bases, with 19 bases spanning the gap. CDR3 sequence: CASNINSERHTDTQYF. The CDR3 nucleotides are TGCGCCAGCAACATAAACTCTGAACGACACACAGATACGCAGTATTTT.

The chain has TRBV2 and TRBJ2-3; 8 positions agree with TRBD2. Germline CDR1 reads SNHLY; CDR2 reads FYNNEI. With 3 bases clipped from V and 4 bases from J, the junction kept 3 bases outside the gene matches. The CDR3 runs 14 residues. Here the CDR3 reads CASSEQRESDTQYF. In nucleotides, the CDR3 is TGTGCCAGCAGTGAGCAGCGGGAGTCAGATACGCAGTATTTT.

This clone showed up just a few times. The J gene is TRBJ1-3, the V gene TRBV6-5, with 8 bases identical to TRBD1. J lost 3 bases, V lost 6 bases, and 7 bases had no gene match. The CDR3 contains 15 residues. The germline CDR1 and CDR2 sequences are MNHEY and SVGAGI. Here the CDR3 DNA reads TGTGCCAGCAGCTATCGGACAGGGAGTGGAAACACCATATATTTT. Translation: CASSYRTGSGNTIYF.

The CDR3: CATSGGQEYTEAFF. CDR3 coding DNA: TGTGCCACCAGTGGGGGACAGGAGTACACTGAAGCTTTCTTT. The chain has TRBV24-1 and TRBJ1-1, with TRBD1 identical over 8 bases. The CDR3 loop spans 14 amino acids. The V gene's germline CDR1 is KGHDR and CDR2 SFDVKD. Trimming took 5 bases from V and 3 from J; bases not matched to a gene: 4.

The genes are TRBV7-8 and TRBJ2-7, with TRBD1 identical over 9 bases. From germline, CDR1 is SGHVS and CDR2 FQNEAQ. The CDR3 is 15 amino acids. V shed 6 bases, J shed 3 bases, and the junction held 9 bases outside the gene matches. CDR3 DNA: TGTGCCAGCAGGTCGGGGACAGGGTCTCACTACGAGCAGTACTTC. Amino acids: CASRSGTGSHYEQYF. Together with reference TRBV7-8 and TRBJ2-7, the CDR3 gives the full variable domain: GAGVSQSPRYKVAKRGQDVALRCDPISGHVSLFWYQQALGQGPEFLTYFQNEAQLDKSGLPSDRFFAERPEGSVSTLKIQRTQQEDSAVYLCASRSGTGSHYEQYFGPGTRLTVT.

This clone was found a few times. This chain connects TRBV3-1 (or the pseudogene TRBV3-2) to TRBJ1-1, with 8 bases matching TRBD1. The V gene's germline CDR1 is LGHDT and CDR2 YNNKEL (reference sequence). The CDR3 runs 17 residues. V lost 0 bases, J lost 2 bases, and 8 bases stayed unmatched. The CDR3 DNA reads as TGTGCCAGCAGCCAAGAAACCTACAGGGGGGAAAACACTGAAGCTTTCTTT. Amino acids: CASSQETYRGENTEAFF.

V usage is TRBV5-5 and J usage is TRBJ2-3, with D perhaps matching TRBD2 (6 bases). The CDR3 covers 16 residues. The germline gives CDR1 SGHKS, CDR2 YYEKEE (reference sequence). Trimming cost V 3 bases and J 2 bases, with 16 bases left between them. This chain's CDR3 is CASSSTTRGYTDTQYF. The DNA for the CDR3 is TGTGCCAGCAGCTCAACGACTAGAGGCTACACAGATACGCAGTATTTT. The entire variable domain, with the rest obtained from reference TRBV5-5 and TRBJ2-3, is as follows: DAGVTQSPTHLIKTRGQQVTLRCSPISGHKSVSWYQQVLGQGPQFIFQYYEKEERGRGNFPDRFSARQFPNYSSELNVNALLLGDSALYLCASSSTTRGYTDTQYFGPGTRLTVL.

The chain recombines TRBV28 with TRBJ1-5; D is perhaps TRBD1 (6 bases). Germline CDR1 MDHEN, CDR2 SYDVKM. The CDR3 contains 14 residues. V shed 3 bases and J shed 7 bases, with 13 bases lying between them. The CDR3 bases are TGTGCCAGCAGTTTTGGGGACAACCGCCAGCCCCAGCATTTT. Its translation: CASSFGDNRQPQHF.

This clone showed up just a few times. The V call is TRBV4-1, the J call TRBJ1-6; tentatively, D is TRBD1 (6 bases). The germline V gene encodes CDR1 MGHRA and CDR2 YSYEKL. CDR3 length: 18 amino acids. The germline V and J ends were trimmed by 0 bases and 8 bases, with 20 bases remaining between them. For the CDR3, the DNA is TGCGCCAGCAGCCAAGAATCCCGGGGGGCTACAAGTGATTCACCCCTCCACTTT. The encoded protein is CASSQESRGATSDSPLHF.

This rearrangement joins TRBV28 to TRBJ2-7, with TRBD2 as a possible D gene (6 bases). The CDR3 loop spans 15 amino acids. Germline V gene lookup returns CDR1 MDHEN and CDR2 SYDVKM. Trimming pared 4 bases from V and 2 bases from J, leaving 15 bases between. CDR3 residues: CASSSGGSGAYEQYF. The DNA of the CDR3 is TGTGCCAGCAGTTCCGGCGGTAGCGGAGCCTACGAGCAGTACTTC.

CDR3: CASSLGGQGAGRFSYNEQFF. DNA for the CDR3: TGCGCCAGCAGCTTGGGGGGACAGGGGGCTGGCCGGTTCTCCTACAATGAGCAGTTCTTC. The genes are TRBV5-1 and TRBJ2-1; 12 bases align to TRBD1. CDR1 and CDR2 from the germline V gene are SGHRS and YFSETQ. The J segment lost 0 bases and the V segment lost 0 bases, leaving 10 bases of the junction unmatched. CDR3 length: 20 amino acids.